These T cell receptor beta chains were read from a single sample in a study of T cells in Graves' hyperthyroidism and ophthalmopathy. TCRdb processed the multiplex PCR reads anew with MiXCR; each CDR3 protein has one entry. The table has under 700,000 distinct CDR3 sequences, around 17% seen once. The sample taken for sequencing was blood. The receptor set was obtained from a woman between 18 and 29 years old with Graves' hyperthyroidism. The CDR3 runs from the conserved cysteine through the conserved F or W. A D gene is named only where the DNA matches it firmly. Part of the rows lack a size; the others show once, few, many or a class for expanded clones.

J	V	size	D	CDR3	DNA
TRBJ2-5	TRBV6-2/TRBV6-3	many	NA	CASSWRLQETQYF	TGTGCCAGCAGCTGGAGACTACAAGAGACCCAGTACTTC
TRBJ1-3	TRBV30	once	NA	CAWDILRSGNTIYF	TGTGCCTGGGACATCTTGAGGTCTGGAAACACCATATATTTT
TRBJ1-1	TRBV11-2	many	TRBD1	CASSLDTGGLAFF	TGTGCCAGCAGCTTAGACACAGGGGGCTTGGCTTTCTTT
TRBJ1-5	TRBV6-2/TRBV6-3	many	NA	CASNGWQLGNQPQHF	TGTGCCAGCAATGGGTGGCAGCTCGGCAATCAGCCCCAGCATTTT
TRBJ1-4	TRBV7-8	few	TRBD1	CASSSTGTATNEKLFF	TGTGCCAGCAGCTCAACCGGGACAGCAACTAATGAAAAACTGTTTTTT
TRBJ2-1	TRBV6-1	few	NA	CASNPGSEQFF	TGTGCCAGCAACCCGGGGAGTGAGCAGTTCTTC
TRBJ1-6	TRBV20-1	NA	TRBD1	CSPQGTASSYNSPLHF	TGCAGTCCCCAAGGGACAGCGAGCTCCTATAATTCACCCCTCCACTTT
TRBJ2-7	TRBV2	many	TRBD2	CASSDTSGRTYEQYF	TGTGCCAGCAGTGACACTAGCGGGAGGACTTACGAGCAGTACTTC
TRBJ2-1	TRBV7-2	many	NA	CASSRESRVQDEQFF	TGTGCCAGCAGCCGGGAGTCCAGGGTACAGGATGAGCAGTTCTTC
TRBJ2-7	TRBV4-1	few	TRBD1	CASSHTGTGYEQYF	TGCGCCAGCAGCCACACCGGGACAGGCTACGAGCAGTACTTC
TRBJ1-1	TRBV12-3/TRBV12-4	many	NA	CASSFGTKAFF	TGTGCCAGCAGTTTCGGGACAAAAGCTTTCTTT
TRBJ1-4	TRBV27	many	NA	CASSFSRTNEKLFF	TGTGCCAGCAGTTTCAGCAGGACTAATGAAAAACTGTTTTTT
TRBJ2-3	TRBV4-3	few	TRBD2	CASSQDLSPGGGASDTQYF	TGCGCCAGCAGCCAAGATCTGAGCCCGGGCGGGGGGGCGTCAGATACGCAGTATTTT
TRBJ1-3	TRBV5-1	few	TRBD1	CASSLPTSGGFGNTIYF	TGCGCCAGCAGCTTGCCGACTTCAGGGGGCTTTGGAAACACCATATATTTT
TRBJ2-7	TRBV7-9	NA	NA	CASSPRAPTNVEQYF	TGTGCCAGCAGCCCCCGGGCCCCGACCAATGTCGAGCAGTACTTC
TRBJ2-5	TRBV13	NA	NA	CASRELAQETQYF	TGTGCCAGCAGGGAACTGGCCCAAGAGACCCAGTACTTC
TRBJ2-1	TRBV7-8	many	NA	CASSYGSTGLYNEQFF	TGTGCCAGCAGCTACGGTTCGACAGGTCTGTACAATGAGCAGTTCTTC
TRBJ1-1	TRBV30	many	NA	CAWSPGGTEAFF	TGTGCCTGGAGTCCCGGCGGCACTGAAGCTTTCTTT
TRBJ2-1	TRBV7-3	NA	TRBD2	CASSLSGGREQFF	TGTGCCAGCAGCTTATCGGGGGGGCGTGAGCAGTTCTTC
TRBJ2-2	TRBV28	NA	TRBD2	CASSPLTGRGRELFF	TGTGCCAGCAGTCCGCTAACCGGGAGGGGAAGGGAGCTGTTTTTT
TRBJ2-7	TRBV15	many	NA	CATSRDPVNGYEQYF	TGTGCCACCAGCAGAGATCCTGTGAACGGATACGAGCAGTACTTC
TRBJ2-5	TRBV5-1	NA	NA	CASSLQQTVHQETQYF	TGCGCCAGCAGCTTACAACAGACGGTACACCAAGAGACCCAGTACTTC
TRBJ2-5	TRBV12-3/TRBV12-4	many	NA	CASSSKAREETQYF	TGTGCCAGCAGTTCTAAAGCTAGGGAAGAGACCCAGTACTTC
TRBJ2-5	TRBV7-2	many	TRBD1	CASSLTTGGASWETQYF	TGTGCCAGCAGCTTAACGACAGGGGGCGCGAGTTGGGAGACCCAGTACTTC
TRBJ2-3	TRBV13	many	TRBD1	CASSSPGTGESDTQYF	TGTGCCAGCAGCTCCCCCGGGACAGGGGAGTCAGATACGCAGTATTTT
TRBJ2-2	TRBV12-3/TRBV12-4	few	TRBD1	CASSRDRMANTGELFF	TGTGCCAGCAGCCGGGACAGGATGGCGAACACCGGGGAGCTGTTTTTT
TRBJ2-1	TRBV28	many	NA	CASSTTWSSEQFF	TGTGCCAGCAGTACAACCTGGTCGTCTGAGCAGTTCTTC
TRBJ1-1	TRBV6-2/TRBV6-3	NA	TRBD1	CASRNAFRDRKGMNTEAFF	TGTGCCAGCAGAAACGCGTTCCGGGACAGAAAAGGCATGAACACTGAAGCTTTCTTT
TRBJ2-3	TRBV12-3/TRBV12-4	many	TRBD2	CASNSPGSGRDTQYF	TGTGCCAGCAATTCCCCGGGTAGCGGGAGGGATACGCAGTATTTT
TRBJ2-1	TRBV6-4	few	NA	CASSDLRGGEYNEQFF	TGTGCCAGCAGTGACCTTCGAGGGGGGGAGTACAATGAGCAGTTCTTC
TRBJ1-4	TRBV11-3	many	NA	CASSGGPLEKLFF	TGTGCCAGCTCGGGCGGGCCTCTTGAAAAACTGTTTTTT
TRBJ2-5	TRBV7-2	many	NA	CASSLKGQRETQYF	TGTGCCAGCAGCTTAAAGGGGCAGCGGGAGACCCAGTACTTC
TRBJ2-5	TRBV3-1	many	NA	CASSPELAAEETQYF	TGTGCCAGCAGCCCGGAACTAGCTGCGGAAGAGACCCAGTACTTC
TRBJ2-1	TRBV7-2	many	NA	CASSRPSYNEQFF	TGTGCCAGCAGCCGACCATCCTACAATGAGCAGTTCTTC
TRBJ2-1	TRBV7-9	many	TRBD1	CASSLEQGALNEQFF	TGTGCCAGCAGCTTAGAGCAGGGGGCTTTAAATGAGCAGTTCTTC
TRBJ2-3	TRBV10-3	NA	TRBD2	CAIRERTSAADTQYF	TGTGCCATCAGGGAGAGGACTAGCGCCGCAGATACGCAGTATTTT
TRBJ2-7	TRBV29-1	NA	NA	CTIRYRGEQYF	TGCACCATTCGCTACCGGGGCGAGCAGTACTTC
TRBJ1-1	TRBV2	many	NA	CASSLTMGGNTEAFF	TGTGCCAGCAGTCTCACCATGGGGGGGAACACTGAAGCTTTCTTT
TRBJ2-1	TRBV2	many	TRBD2	CASSASFSGSSYNEQFF	TGTGCCAGCAGCGCGAGCTTTAGCGGGAGTTCCTACAATGAGCAGTTCTTC
TRBJ2-1	TRBV20-1	NA	TRBD2	CSAGTGLAGGRDPKFF	TGCAGTGCTGGGACCGGACTAGCGGGGGGCAGGGATCCTAAGTTCTTC
TRBJ2-7	TRBV24-1	many	TRBD1	CATSDTSRTGGYEQYF	TGTGCCACCAGTGACACATCCAGGACAGGGGGCTACGAGCAGTACTTC
TRBJ1-3	TRBV2	many	TRBD1	CASSRTGQSSGNTIYF	TGTGCCAGCAGTAGAACGGGACAGAGCTCTGGAAACACCATATATTTT
TRBJ2-7	TRBV4-3	few	NA	CASSQVYRAYEQYF	TGCGCCAGCAGCCAAGTCTACAGAGCCTACGAGCAGTACTTC
TRBJ1-2	TRBV6-1	NA	TRBD1	CAADRGRFYGYTF	TGTGCCGCCGACAGGGGGCGTTTCTATGGCTACACCTTC
TRBJ1-5	TRBV5-6	NA	NA	CASSLGLGGNQPQHF	TGTGCCAGCAGTCTGGGACTGGGGGGCAATCAGCCCCAGCATTTT
TRBJ1-1	TRBV2	many	NA	CASSESGRGTEAFF	TGTGCCAGCAGTGAAAGTGGCCGGGGGACTGAAGCTTTCTTT
TRBJ2-1	TRBV10-3	few	TRBD2	CAISDWGGGVNEQFF	TGTGCCATCAGTGATTGGGGTGGGGGGGTCAATGAGCAGTTCTTC
TRBJ2-7	TRBV25-1	NA	NA	CASVLRGPGIGQYF	TGTGCCAGCGTTCTACGGGGGCCTGGAATCGGGCAGTACTTC
TRBJ2-4	TRBV2	NA	TRBD2	CASSEETSGKNIQYF	TGTGCCAGCAGTGAAGAAACTAGCGGAAAAAACATTCAGTACTTC
TRBJ2-7	TRBV14	NA	NA	CASSQLSGVLGSHEQYF	TGTGCCAGCAGCCAACTTTCGGGGGTCCTGGGGTCCCACGAGCAGTACTTC
TRBJ2-1	TRBV28	many	NA	CASSLFDFNEQFF	TGTGCCAGCAGTTTATTTGACTTCAATGAGCAGTTCTTC
TRBJ2-1	TRBV11-2	many	NA	CASSTGKEQFF	TGTGCCAGCAGTACAGGGAAAGAGCAGTTCTTC
TRBJ2-3	TRBV6-5	few	TRBD2	CASSYQLGGVGTDTQYF	TGTGCCAGCAGTTACCAACTTGGGGGGGTCGGCACAGATACGCAGTATTTT
TRBJ2-5	TRBV7-9	NA	NA	CASSLPLAKETQYF	TGTGCCAGCAGCTTACCACTAGCCAAAGAGACCCAGTACTTC